Included here is one T cell receptor beta chain sequence, with context. The antigen remains undetermined. This record comes from a study of metastatic and nonmetastatic thyroid tumors. Thyroid surgery was performed in patients who had received no treatment beforehand. Study-level findings and limits: Malignant thyroid tumors reportedly had TCR beta diversity that was significantly higher than in benign nodules, in blood and tumor.

In the original processing: The authors used CDR3 differences across clinicopathological groups to build a distant-metastasis classifier for papillary thyroid cancer. TCRdb recomputed clones from the PCR reads via MiXCR. TCRdb, rather than the study authors, made the V and J calls. In the table there are around 16,000 clones, roughly 26% of which are singletons. Per germline, CDR1 SGHRS and CDR2 YFSETQ. V was trimmed by 4 bases and J by 0 bases, leaving 14 bases between them. The length of the CDR3 is 15 residues. Sequencing input: blood. The chain joins TRBV5-1 to TRBJ2-7; D uncertain. This clonotype originated in a male donor with papillary thyroid cancer or a benign thyroid nodule (not recorded which). Some clones in this sample may be carry-over from other donors' samples. DNA of the CDR3: TGCGCCAGCAGCCACAAGTTTTCCTCCTCCTACGAGCAGTACTTC. This sequence encodes CASSHKFSSSYEQYF.